A single sample gave rise to the 26 T cell receptor beta chains below, sequenced in a study of cytomegalovirus exposure and HLA in healthy donors (TCRdb year 2017). Receptors were amplified or captured by the immunoSEQ multiplex PCR assay. The multiplex PCR relied on a mix of 60 forward primers for TCR Vbeta segments and 13 reverse primers for TCR Jbeta segments. TCRdb retrieved this table from immuneACCESS and kept in-frame rearrangements only. Not all clones are present; in checked studies, unresolved V genes account for under half, and no reason is known for the remainder. This sample comprises about 190,000 clones, around 85% of them detected only once. The top ten clones comprise 1% of the sample. Input material: PBMCs. Receptors originate from a boy aged 2 to 10 in good health and CMV-seronegative.

J is TRBJ2-7 and V is TRBV11-2; 7 bases match TRBD2. Germline V gene data show CDR1 as SGHAT and CDR2 as FQNNGV. Germline trimming cut 2 bases from V and 2 bases from J; bases unmatched to any gene: 9. The CDR3 is 16 residues long. The CDR3 here is CASSLLVKRGPYEQYF. CDR3 nucleotides: TGTGCCAGCAGCTTACTCGTGAAGCGGGGACCCTACGAGCAGTACTTC.

This chain links TRBV6-6 with TRBJ2-3; 14 nucleotides line up with TRBD2. The germline CDR1 and CDR2 sequences are MNHNY and SVGAGI (reference sequence). This CDR3 comprises 16 residues. J was trimmed by 5 bases and V by 2 bases; bases with no gene match: 3. CDR3 nucleotide sequence: TGTGCCAGCAGTTACATCGGGACTAGCGGGAGAGATACGCAGTATTTT. Amino acid sequence: CASSYIGTSGRDTQYF.

The chain uses TRBV5-6 and TRBJ2-1; TRBD1 aligns across 7 bases. Germline trimming cut 4 bases from V and 2 bases from J; bases unmatched to any gene: 9. The germline CDR1 and CDR2 sequences are SGHDT and YYEEEE. This CDR3 comprises 16 residues. The CDR3 sequence is CASSPDRFQPYNEQFF. CDR3 in DNA: TGTGCCAGCAGCCCGGACAGGTTCCAACCCTACAATGAGCAGTTCTTC.

The rearrangement uses TRBV19 and TRBJ2-3; TRBD2 matches at 9 bases. V shed 5 bases and J 2 bases; nucleotides not matched to a gene: 2. The CDR3 is 14 residues long. Germline CDR1 and CDR2: LNHDA and SQIVND (reference sequence). The CDR3 nucleotides are TGTGCCAGTAGTCTGGGACTAGCCACAGATACGCAGTATTTT. Translation: CASSLGLATDTQYF.

This chain links TRBV2 with TRBJ1-5, with no clear D. V was shortened by 2 bases and J by 11 bases, with 19 bases between the two germline ends. CDR1 and CDR2 from the germline V gene are SNHLY and FYNNEI. This CDR3 spans 15 amino acids. As DNA, the CDR3 is TGTGCCAGCAGTGAAACTATGAGGGCCCCATGGGCCCAGCATTTT. Its translation is CASSETMRAPWAQHF.

J is TRBJ2-7 and V is TRBV4-1; weak D call: TRBD2 (6 bases). V dropped 1 base and J dropped 2 bases, with 12 bases sitting between them. The CDR3 runs to 15 residues. Germline assignment: CDR1 MGHRA and CDR2 YSYEKL. CDR3 sequence: CASSQVGGLTYEQYF. CDR3 in DNA: TGCGCCAGCAGCCAAGTTGGGGGACTGACCTACGAGCAGTACTTC.

The sample holds one count of this clone. The chain links TRBV10-1 to TRBJ2-1; TRBD2 aligns across 14 bases. The CDR3 totals 15 residues. Trimming cost V 4 bases and J 5 bases; bases outside gene matches: 1. Germline CDR1 is WNHNN and CDR2 is SYGVQD (reference sequence). This CDR3 is CASSGGLAGDNEQFF. The DNA for the CDR3 is TGCGCCAGCAGTGGGGGACTAGCGGGGGACAATGAGCAGTTCTTC.

This rearrangement joins TRBV29-1 to TRBJ1-2; D possibly corresponds to TRBD1 (5 bases). The V and J ends lost 4 bases and 4 bases respectively, with 10 bases between them. Germline V lookup: CDR1 SQVTM, CDR2 ANQGSEA. The CDR3 has 12 residues. The chain's CDR3 is CSVGGLGYGYTF. In DNA form, the CDR3 reads TGCAGCGTTGGGGGCCTGGGCTATGGCTACACCTTC.

The rearrangement uses TRBV10-3 and TRBJ2-7; 8 bases fit TRBD2. This CDR3 comprises 15 residues. Trimming took 4 bases from V and 3 from J; bases not matched to a gene: 8. The V gene's germline CDR1 is ENHRY and CDR2 SYGVKD. The CDR3 sequence is CAISGGLAGNYEQYF. The CDR3 DNA reads as TGTGCCATCAGTGGAGGGTTAGCGGGAAACTACGAGCAGTACTTC.

In this sample, this clone turned up once. The J gene is TRBJ2-7, the V gene TRBV6-1, with D perhaps matching TRBD1 (5 bases). This CDR3 is 12 amino acids long. Trimming took 6 bases from V and 2 from J, leaving 8 bases between them. From germline, CDR1 is MNHNS and CDR2 SASEGT. Here the CDR3 DNA reads TGTGCCAGCAGGACAGATACCTACGAGCAGTACGTC. Amino acids: CASRTDTYEQYV.

The V and J genes are TRBV15 and TRBJ2-1; 8 nucleotides align to TRBD2. In germline, CDR1 is LNHNV, CDR2 YYDKDF (reference sequence). The CDR3 totals 16 residues. V shed 2 bases and J 4 bases; nucleotides not matched to a gene: 7. CDR3 coding DNA: TGTGCCACCAGCAGACGGACGGGGGGGACTTACAATGAGCAGTTCTTC. It yields the protein CATSRRTGGTYNEQFF.

CDR3 coding DNA: TGTGCCAGCAGCCTAGACTTAGCTGTTTACAATGAGCAGTTCTTC. It yields the protein CASSLDLAVYNEQFF. The chain carries TRBV7-8 and TRBJ2-1, with D unresolved. Germline CDR1 is SGHVS and CDR2 is FQNEAQ. The V end was cut by 5 bases, the J end by 4 bases, with 15 bases between. The CDR3 has 15 residues.

The chain links TRBV28 to TRBJ1-6; D not resolved. This CDR3 comprises 15 residues. Germline lookup yields CDR1 MDHEN and CDR2 SYDVKM. Trimming removed 5 bases from V and 9 bases from J, with 17 bases in between. This CDR3 is CASSPREGSPSPLHF. The CDR3 bases are TGTGCCAGCAGTCCCCGGGAAGGGTCCCCTTCACCCCTCCACTTT.

The genes are TRBV18 and TRBJ1-5; TRBD1 is a possible D gene (6 bases). Trimming stripped 2 bases from V and 3 bases from J, with 17 bases between. The CDR3 has 17 amino acids. CDR1 and CDR2 (germline): KGHSH, LQKENI. CDR3 DNA sequence: TGTGCCAGCTCACCAGTTCGAACAGGGTCATCCAATCAGCCCCAGCATTTT. This encodes CASSPVRTGSSNQPQHF.

The CDR3: CSVPKLAVTDNEQFF. DNA for the CDR3: TGCAGCGTTCCTAAACTAGCGGTGACTGACAATGAGCAGTTCTTC. This chain connects TRBV29-1 to TRBJ2-1, with TRBD2 matching over 8 bases. CDR3 length equals 15 residues. Germline trimming cut 5 bases from V and 5 bases from J; bases unmatched to any gene: 11. Germline lookup yields CDR1 SQVTM and CDR2 ANQGSEA.

J is TRBJ2-7 and V is TRBV7-6, with 7 bases matching TRBD1. V lost 5 bases, J lost 6 bases, and 10 bases stayed unmatched. Germline V gene sequence: CDR1 SGHVS, CDR2 FNYEAQ. The length of the CDR3 is 14 residues. CDR3: CASSQRQGWAEQYF. CDR3 in DNA: TGTGCCAGCAGCCAAAGACAGGGATGGGCCGAGCAGTACTTC.

The chain recombines TRBV7-9 with TRBJ2-3, with TRBD1 as a possible D gene (6 bases). Germline-derived CDR1 and CDR2 are SEHNR and FQNEAQ (reference sequence). Trimming stripped 1 base from V and 3 bases from J, with 11 bases between. The CDR3 covers 15 residues. The CDR3 protein is CASSLGRGATDTQYF. DNA for the CDR3: TGTGCCAGCAGCTTAGGCAGGGGCGCAACAGATACGCAGTATTTT.

This clone was detected only once. The J gene is TRBJ1-2, the V gene TRBV6-1; possibly TRBD1 for D (5 bases). This CDR3 has 15 residues. Germline CDR1 is MNHNS and CDR2 is SASEGT. V lost 3 bases to trimming and J lost 4 bases, with 15 bases between them. CDR3 nucleotides: TGTGCCAGCAGTGACCTTTTAGGGGAAAGCTATGGCTACACCTTC. Translated: CASSDLLGESYGYTF.

The CDR3 loop reads CASSRDGDNYGYTF. The CDR3 nucleotides are TGTGCCAGCAGCCGTGACGGAGATAACTATGGCTACACCTTC. The chain has TRBV5-4 and TRBJ1-2; D call uncertain. V lost 4 bases and J lost 1, with 11 bases in between. CDR1 and CDR2 (germline): SGHNT, YYREEE (reference sequence). CDR3 size: 14 residues.

The CDR3 region is CAIGDRGEQPQHF. The DNA of the CDR3 is TGTGCCATCGGGGACAGGGGGGAACAGCCCCAGCATTTT. The genes are TRBV10-3 and TRBJ1-5; 11 bases agree with TRBD1. V was pared by 8 bases and J by 7 bases, with 4 bases of the junction left unmatched. The CDR3 has 13 amino acids. Germline CDR1 ENHRY, CDR2 SYGVKD.

On this clone itself: This CDR3 is also generated by other DNA sequences in the sample. V usage is TRBV7-3 and J usage is TRBJ2-1; TRBD2 agrees at 11 bases. J lost 5 bases, V lost 5 bases, and 5 bases had no gene match. There are 15 residues in the CDR3. The germline gives CDR1 SGHTA, CDR2 FQGTGA. Here the CDR3 DNA reads TGTGCCAGCAGCCTAGCGGGAGGAGATAACAATGAGCAGTTCTTC. Translation: CASSLAGGDNNEQFF.

V is TRBV6-1 and J is TRBJ2-7; 9 bases are a match to TRBD1. V shed 2 bases, J shed 4 bases, and the junction held 6 bases outside the gene matches. Germline V gene sequence: CDR1 MNHNS, CDR2 SASEGT. CDR3 length: 15 amino acids. CDR3 amino acids: CASSEPPGQGYEQYV. The CDR3 DNA sequence: TGTGCCAGCAGTGAACCACCGGGACAGGGTTACGAGCAGTACGTC.

The chain joins TRBV6-1 to TRBJ2-1, with 10 bases fitting TRBD1. CDR1 and CDR2 (germline): MNHNS, SASEGT. The CDR3 has 12 amino acids. J lost 9 bases, V lost 8 bases, and 4 bases had no gene match. The CDR3 bases are TGTGCCAGCTCCCGGACAGGGGGTGAGCAGTTCTTC. Translated: CASSRTGGEQFF.

V is TRBV19 and J is TRBJ1-1; weak D call: TRBD1 (5 bases). Germline V gene data show CDR1 as LNHDA and CDR2 as SQIVND (reference sequence). CDR3 size: 13 residues. The ends were cut back, 6 bases at V and 5 bases at J, with 13 bases in the middle. The CDR3 sequence is CASSSEGRTEAFF. CDR3 nucleotide sequence: TGTGCCAGTAGCTCGGAGGGGAGGACTGAAGCTTTCTTT.

This clone has a single count. This chain connects TRBV5-6 to TRBJ2-3; maybe TRBD1 (5 bases). The CDR3 spans 11 residues. The V and J ends lost 3 bases and 7 bases respectively, with 6 bases between them. The germline CDR1 and CDR2 sequences are SGHDT and YYEEEE. In nucleotides, the CDR3 is TGTGCCAGCAGCTCAGGGTATACGCAGTATTTT. It codes for CASSSGYTQYF.

The chain has TRBV9 and TRBJ1-3; weak D call: TRBD1 (6 bases). The CDR3 is 16 residues long. Per the germline V gene, CDR1 is SGDLS and CDR2 is YYNGEE. V was clipped by 1 base and J by 4 bases, with 15 bases between them. CDR3 loop: CASSVQARGAGNTIYF. The CDR3 DNA is TGTGCCAGCAGCGTACAGGCCCGGGGGGCGGGAAACACCATATATTTT.